This T cell receptor beta chain was sequenced during a study of blood T cell repertoires in COVID-19. For the study at large: Spain, Italy and the United States supplied samples that represented acute and convalescent COVID-19. T cells, B-cell-depleted T cells, or PBMCs provided the cDNA or gDNA that served as material.

From germline, CDR1 is MDHEN and CDR2 SYDVKM. CDR3 size: 13 residues. With 3 bases clipped from V and 7 bases from J, the junction kept 4 bases outside the gene matches. Original methodology: Estimation of nucleated cell counts was performed using reference gene primer amplification. Data came from immunoSEQ multiplex PCR; TCRdb stores just in-frame clones and leaves some out. V and J calls and clone size are as listed in that table; D and trimming were resolved from the DNA. The sample consists of 150,000 to 200,000 clones, under 80% of them appearing once. The chain has TRBV28 and TRBJ1-2; TRBD1 aligns across 8 bases. The material sequenced was peripheral blood. The source of this sequence is a woman at least 80 years old with acute or convalescent COVID-19. The CDR3 sequence is CASSFGDRTGYTF. DNA for the CDR3: TGTGCCAGCAGTTTTGGGGACAGGACTGGCTACACCTTC.